These 15 T cell receptor beta chains were sequenced from one sample in a study of blood T cell repertoires in COVID-19. Assay used: immunoSEQ multiplex PCR; TCRdb lists only in-frame clones, some missing. The sample lists some 200,000 clones, around 83% occurring once. The sequenced material came from PBMCs or T cells enriched from blood (not recorded which). These receptors were taken from a woman in her 40s with acute COVID-19.

This chain links TRBV5-4 with TRBJ2-3, with D possibly being TRBD1 (6 bases). The germline V gene has CDR1 SGHNT and CDR2 YYREEE (reference sequence). The CDR3 sequence is 15 residues long. The germline V and J ends were trimmed by 0 bases and 2 bases, with 10 bases remaining between them. The CDR3 nucleotides read TGTGCCAGCAGCTTGGTTGGGGGCAACACAGATACGCAGTATTTT. It codes for CASSLVGGNTDTQYF. Full variable domain (outside the CDR3, taken from reference TRBV5-4 and TRBJ2-3): ETGVTQSPTHLIKTRGQQVTLRCSSQSGHNTVSWYQQALGQGPQFIFQYYREEENGRGNFPPRFSGLQFPNYSSELNVNALELDDSALYLCASSLVGGNTDTQYFGPGTRLTVL.

This chain links TRBV11-2 with TRBJ2-7, with D possibly matching TRBD1 (7 bases). The CDR3 contains 18 residues. CDR1 is SGHAT, CDR2 FQNNGV, per germline. The V gene lost 5 bases and the J gene lost 7 bases, with 30 bases spanning the gap. The CDR3 bases are TGTGCCAGCAGCCCAGGGGGGCAGGGGTTGGATGTCCGGGAGGAGCAGTACTTC. Residues: CASSPGGQGLDVREEQYF. Looking up the rest from reference TRBV11-2 and TRBJ2-7 gives the full variable domain: EAGVAQSPRYKIIEKRQSVAFWCNPISGHATLYWYQQILGQGPKLLIQFQNNGVVDDSQLPKDRFSAERLKGVDSTLKIQPAKLEDSAVYLCASSPGGQGLDVREEQYFGPGTRLTVT.

The gene calls are TRBV29-1 and TRBJ1-5, with D tentatively TRBD1 (6 bases). The CDR3 consists of 12 residues. Trimming shortened V by 4 bases and J by 5 bases, and 9 bases separated the two germline ends. The germline V gene has CDR1 SQVTM and CDR2 ANQGSEA. The CDR3 nucleotides are TGCAGCGTTGGGGGGGGCGATCAGCCCCAGCATTTT. Its protein is CSVGGGDQPQHF.

This clone was picked up a small number of times. The chain uses TRBV6-1 and TRBJ1-5; TRBD1 matches at 7 bases. This CDR3 is 15 amino acids long. The V segment lost 5 bases and the J segment 5 bases; nucleotides outside the gene matches: 9. The V gene's germline CDR1 is MNHNS and CDR2 SASEGT. DNA for the CDR3: TGTGCCAGCAGTATCGACAGGGCGGGGTATCAGCCCCAGCATTTT. It codes for CASSIDRAGYQPQHF.

The V and J genes are TRBV6-5 and TRBJ1-1, with D maybe TRBD1 (6 bases). The ends were cut back, 6 bases at V and 11 bases at J, with 19 bases in the middle. CDR1 is MNHEY and CDR2 is SVGAGI in the germline V gene. The CDR3 covers 13 residues. CDR3 in DNA: TGTGCCAGCAGCCGTAGACAGGACCGAGCGGCTTTCTTT. Protein: CASSRRQDRAAFF.

The chain combines TRBV4-2 with TRBJ2-7; 10 nucleotides align to TRBD2. This CDR3 comprises 16 residues. V gave up 4 bases and J gave up 2 bases; unmatched junction bases: 8. Germline CDR1 is LGHNA and CDR2 is YNFKEQ. CDR3 coding DNA: TGTGCCAGCAGCCTGCGACTAGCGGGCGGCGCCTACGAGCAGTACTTC. Amino acids: CASSLRLAGGAYEQYF.

V usage is TRBV7-8 and J usage is TRBJ1-2; 11 nucleotides line up with TRBD1. The junction had 2 bases not matched to a gene; V was cut back by 1 base and J by 7 bases. CDR1 is SGHVS and CDR2 is FQNEAQ in the germline V gene. This CDR3 is built from 14 residues. CDR3 amino acids: CASSLGTGGFGYTF. The CDR3 DNA is TGTGCCAGCAGCTTAGGGACAGGGGGCTTTGGCTACACCTTC.

The chain couples TRBV12-3 or TRBV12-4 to TRBJ2-3, with no clear D. CDR3 size: 13 residues. V lost 6 bases, J lost 6 bases, and 13 bases lay in between. CDR3 amino acids: CASSLVSSDTQYF. CDR3 coding DNA: TGTGCCAGCAGCCTCGTTTCTTCGGATACGCAGTATTTT.

The V and J genes are TRBV6-5 and TRBJ2-3, with 7 bases fitting TRBD2. The CDR3 has 13 amino acids. With V trimmed by 10 bases and J by 0 bases, 4 bases remained unmatched. CDR1 is MNHEY, CDR2 SVGAGI, per germline. For the CDR3, the DNA is TGTGCCATTCAGCGGGGTAGCACAGATACGCAGTATTTT. Translating gives CAIQRGSTDTQYF.

The V and J genes are TRBV7-7 and TRBJ2-1; 8 nucleotides align to TRBD2. V gave up 5 bases and J gave up 10 bases; unmatched junction bases: 4. This CDR3 spans 12 amino acids. Germline lookup yields CDR1 SSHAT and CDR2 FNYEAQ (reference sequence). The CDR3 reads CASSHREGEQFF. Written as DNA, the CDR3 is TGTGCCAGCAGCCATCGGGAGGGCGAGCAGTTCTTC. The whole variable domain, remainder taken from reference TRBV7-7 and TRBJ2-1, is GAGVSQSPRYKVTKRGQDVTLRCDPISSHATLYWYQQALGQGPEFLTYFNYEAQPDKSGLPSDRFSAERPEGSISTLTIQRTEQRDSAMYRCASSHREGEQFFGPGTRLTVL.

This clone was recorded once. J is TRBJ1-2 and V is TRBV18; 12 nucleotides align to TRBD1. The CDR3 has 16 amino acids. Trimming cost V 8 bases and J 4 bases; bases outside gene matches: 11. Germline-derived CDR1 and CDR2 are KGHSH and LQKENI. Here the CDR3 reads CASSGTGGLESYGYTF. As DNA, the CDR3 is TGTGCCAGCAGCGGGACAGGGGGCTTGGAATCCTATGGCTACACCTTC.

The gene calls are TRBV18 and TRBJ1-1; D might be TRBD1 (5 bases). Germline assignment: CDR1 KGHSH and CDR2 LQKENI. The CDR3 contains 13 residues. V was shortened by 5 bases and J by 9 bases, with 16 bases between the two germline ends. This CDR3 is CASSFDRTSQAFF. The CDR3 DNA reads as TGTGCCAGCTCATTCGACAGAACCTCGCAAGCTTTCTTT.

The chain carries TRBV28 and TRBJ1-4, with 9 bases lining up with TRBD1. Trimming at V came to 5 bases and at J to 6 bases, leaving 7 bases not matched to a gene. This CDR3 has 15 amino acids. Looked up from germline, CDR1 is MDHEN and CDR2 is SYDVKM. This chain's CDR3 is CASSATGGWDEKLFF. The CDR3 coding sequence is TGTGCCAGCAGTGCGACAGGGGGGTGGGATGAAAAACTGTTTTTT.

A note on this clone: The sample holds other DNA sequences that translate to the same CDR3. V usage is TRBV7-9 and J usage is TRBJ1-1, with TRBD1 identical over 10 bases. Trimming removed 5 bases from V and 1 base from J; junction bases left unmatched: 7. There are 16 residues in the CDR3. Per the germline V gene, CDR1 is SEHNR and CDR2 is FQNEAQ (reference sequence). The CDR3 protein is CASSPRDRGKNTEAFF. CDR3 coding DNA: TGTGCCAGCAGCCCCCGGGACAGGGGTAAGAACACTGAAGCTTTCTTT.

This clone has a count of ten or more. The chain uses TRBV28 and TRBJ1-5; D might be TRBD1 (5 bases). The CDR3 runs 14 residues. Per the germline V gene, CDR1 is MDHEN and CDR2 is SYDVKM. The V and J ends lost 4 bases and 6 bases respectively, with 13 bases between them. The CDR3 region has the DNA TGTGCCAGCAGTTCAGGGTCGGGCGGTCAGCCCCAGCATTTT. It translates to CASSSGSGGQPQHF.